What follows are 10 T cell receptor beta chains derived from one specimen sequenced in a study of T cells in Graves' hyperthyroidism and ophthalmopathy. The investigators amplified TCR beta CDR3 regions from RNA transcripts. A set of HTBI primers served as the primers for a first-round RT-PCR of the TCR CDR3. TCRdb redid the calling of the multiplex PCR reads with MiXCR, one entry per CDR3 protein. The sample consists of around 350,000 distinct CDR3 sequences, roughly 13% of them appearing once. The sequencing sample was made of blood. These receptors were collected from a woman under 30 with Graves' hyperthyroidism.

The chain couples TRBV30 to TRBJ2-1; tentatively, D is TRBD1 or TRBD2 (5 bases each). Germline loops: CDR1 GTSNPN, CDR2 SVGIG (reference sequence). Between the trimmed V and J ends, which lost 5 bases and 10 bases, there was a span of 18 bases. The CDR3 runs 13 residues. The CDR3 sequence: CAWVLRGTYEQFF. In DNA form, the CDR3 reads TGTGCCTGGGTCTTGAGGGGAACCTACGAGCAGTTCTTC.

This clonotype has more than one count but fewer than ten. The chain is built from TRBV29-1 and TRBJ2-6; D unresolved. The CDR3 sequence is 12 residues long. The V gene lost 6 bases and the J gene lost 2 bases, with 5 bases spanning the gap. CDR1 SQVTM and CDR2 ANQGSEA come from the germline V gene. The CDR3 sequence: CSVVAGANVLTF. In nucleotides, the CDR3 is TGCAGCGTGGTAGCTGGGGCCAACGTCCTGACTTTC.

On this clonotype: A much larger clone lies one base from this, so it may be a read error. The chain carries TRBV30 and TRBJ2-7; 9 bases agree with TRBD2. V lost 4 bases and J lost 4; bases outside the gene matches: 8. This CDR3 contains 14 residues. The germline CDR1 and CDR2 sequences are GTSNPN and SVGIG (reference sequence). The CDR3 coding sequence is TGTGCCTGGAAGGCGGGAGGGCCTGAGTACGAGCAGTACTTC. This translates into CAWKAGGPEYEQYF.

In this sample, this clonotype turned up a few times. CDR3 sequence reads: CASQWAPIGGLTEAFF. Here the CDR3 DNA reads TGTGCCAGCCAGTGGGCCCCTATTGGGGGGCTCACTGAAGCTTTCTTT. This chain links TRBV2 with TRBJ1-1; TRBD1 is a possible D gene (6 bases). This CDR3 is built from 16 residues. The germline gives CDR1 SNHLY, CDR2 FYNNEI. V lost 8 bases to trimming and J lost 4 bases, with 23 bases between them.

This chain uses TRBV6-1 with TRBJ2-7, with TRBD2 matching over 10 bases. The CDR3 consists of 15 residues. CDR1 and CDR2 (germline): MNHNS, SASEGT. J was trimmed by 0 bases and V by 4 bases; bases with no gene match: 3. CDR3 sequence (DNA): TGTGCCAGCAGTGTTAGCGGGGGGCCCTCCTACGAGCAGTACTTC. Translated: CASSVSGGPSYEQYF.

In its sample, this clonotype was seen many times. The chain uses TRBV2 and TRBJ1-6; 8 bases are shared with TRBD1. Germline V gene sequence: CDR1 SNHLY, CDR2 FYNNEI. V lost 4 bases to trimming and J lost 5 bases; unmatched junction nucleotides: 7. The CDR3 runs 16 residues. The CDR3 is CASSVRTGSDNSPLHF. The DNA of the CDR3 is TGTGCCAGCAGTGTTAGGACAGGGTCAGATAATTCACCCCTCCACTTT.

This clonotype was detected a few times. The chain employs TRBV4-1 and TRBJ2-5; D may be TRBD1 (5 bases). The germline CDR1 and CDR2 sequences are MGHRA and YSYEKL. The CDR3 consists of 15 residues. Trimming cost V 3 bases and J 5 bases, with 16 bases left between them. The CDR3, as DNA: TGCGCCAGCAGCCATTTTATTCAGGGTCAGGAGACCCAGTACTTC. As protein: CASSHFIQGQETQYF.

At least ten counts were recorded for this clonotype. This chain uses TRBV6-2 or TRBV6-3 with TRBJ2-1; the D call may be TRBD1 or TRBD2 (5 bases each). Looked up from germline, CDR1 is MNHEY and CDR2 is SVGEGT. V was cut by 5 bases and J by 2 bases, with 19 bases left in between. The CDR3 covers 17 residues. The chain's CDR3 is CASSRKGTPFAYNEQFF. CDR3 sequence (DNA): TGTGCCAGCAGTCGAAAGGGGACCCCTTTTGCCTACAATGAGCAGTTCTTC.

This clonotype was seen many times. The CDR3 DNA is TGTGCCAGCAGCTTAGATGGTGCTAATGAAAAACTGTTTTTT. This codes for CASSLDGANEKLFF. This chain uses TRBV7-2 with TRBJ1-4, with unresolved D. Germline CDR1 reads SGHTA; CDR2 reads FQGNSA. Trimming took off 1 base at V and 3 bases at J, with 6 bases between the two ends. The CDR3 runs to 14 residues.

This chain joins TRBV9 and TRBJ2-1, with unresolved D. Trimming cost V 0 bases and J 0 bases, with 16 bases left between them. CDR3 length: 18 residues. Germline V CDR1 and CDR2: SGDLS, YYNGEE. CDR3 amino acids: CASSVGLTPQSSYNEQFF. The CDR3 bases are TGTGCCAGCAGCGTAGGGTTGACGCCGCAGAGCTCCTACAATGAGCAGTTCTTC.